The 5 T cell receptor beta chains below all came from one sample that was sequenced in a study of blood T cell repertoires in COVID-19. Produced via immunoSEQ multiplex PCR; TCRdb's table is partial and in-frame only. Altogether about 140,000 clones are present, over 80% being singletons, with the ten largest covering 0.8% to 0.95%. Source material: peripheral blood. The receptors come from a woman in her 50s with acute or convalescent COVID-19.

V is TRBV19 and J is TRBJ2-1; the match to TRBD1 covers 8 bases. The CDR3 contains 14 residues. J lost 9 bases, V lost 4 bases, and 8 bases had no gene match. CDR1 and CDR2 from the germline V gene are LNHDA and SQIVND (reference sequence). The CDR3 nucleotides read TGTGCCAGTAGTAACCGGGACAGGAGGGGTGAGCAGTTCTTC. Its translation is CASSNRDRRGEQFF.

The chain couples TRBV6-2 or TRBV6-3 to TRBJ1-2; 9 nucleotides agree with TRBD1. There are 15 residues in the CDR3. CDR1 is MNHEY, CDR2 SVGEGT, per germline. The J segment lost 4 bases and the V segment lost 5 bases, leaving 8 bases of the junction unmatched. CDR3 DNA: TGTGCCAGCAGTCGAACAGGGGGCCGGGGCTATGGCTACACCTTC. Residues: CASSRTGGRGYGYTF.

The J gene is TRBJ1-2, the V gene TRBV9, with TRBD1 as a possible D gene (5 bases). V was shortened by 4 bases and J by 8 bases, with 30 bases between the two germline ends. CDR1 and CDR2 (germline): SGDLS, YYNGEE. This CDR3 region has 18 residues. CDR3 in amino acids: CASSPTRAGRRVPRGYTF. The CDR3 region has the DNA TGTGCCAGCAGCCCGACCCGGGCAGGGAGGCGGGTCCCGAGGGGCTACACCTTC.

The genes are TRBV30 and TRBJ1-3; the match to TRBD1 covers 8 bases. CDR1 and CDR2 (germline): GTSNPN, SVGIG (reference sequence). CDR3 size: 14 residues. J lost 3 bases, V lost 3 bases, and 4 bases had no gene match. CDR3 sequence reads: CAWSGGQGGNTIYF. Written as DNA, the CDR3 is TGTGCCTGGAGCGGAGGACAGGGTGGAAACACCATATATTTT.

V gene TRBV2 combines with J gene TRBJ2-7; TRBD1 is a possible D gene (6 bases). CDR1 and CDR2 from the germline V gene are SNHLY and FYNNEI. The germline V and J ends were trimmed by 2 bases and 1 base, with 18 bases remaining between them. The CDR3 runs 17 residues. CDR3 sequence reads: CASSESRGDSSSYEQYF. DNA of the CDR3: TGTGCCAGCAGTGAAAGCAGGGGAGATTCAAGTTCCTACGAGCAGTACTTC.